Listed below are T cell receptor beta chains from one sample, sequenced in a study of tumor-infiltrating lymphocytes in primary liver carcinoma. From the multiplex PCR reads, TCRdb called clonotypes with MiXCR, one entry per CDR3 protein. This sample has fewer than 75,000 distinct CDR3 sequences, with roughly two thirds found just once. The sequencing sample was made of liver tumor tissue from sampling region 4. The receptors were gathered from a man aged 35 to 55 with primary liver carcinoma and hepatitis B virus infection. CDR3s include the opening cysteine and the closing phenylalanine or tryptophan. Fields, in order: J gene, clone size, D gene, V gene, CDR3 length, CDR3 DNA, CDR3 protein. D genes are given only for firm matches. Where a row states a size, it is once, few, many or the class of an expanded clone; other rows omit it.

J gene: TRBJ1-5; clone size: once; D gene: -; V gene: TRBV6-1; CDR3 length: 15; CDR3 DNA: TGTGCCAGCAGTGTCTCAGGGGCCTCCAATCAGCCCCAGCATTTT; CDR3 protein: CASSVSGASNQPQHF
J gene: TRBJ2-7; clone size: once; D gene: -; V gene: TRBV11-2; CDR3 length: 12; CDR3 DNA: TGTGCCAGCAGTGCCTGGGGCTACGAGCAGTACTTC; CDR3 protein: CASSAWGYEQYF
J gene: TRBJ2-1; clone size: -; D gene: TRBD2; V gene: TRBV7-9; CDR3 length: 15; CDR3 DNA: TGTGACAGCATCTTCGATCTAGCGGTCGACAATGAGCAGTTCTTC; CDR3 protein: CDSIFDLAVDNEQFF
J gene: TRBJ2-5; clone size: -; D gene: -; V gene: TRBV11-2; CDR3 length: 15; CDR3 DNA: TGTGCAAGCAGCTCCAAGTGGAATCAGAGGGAGACCCAGTACTTC; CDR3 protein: CASSSKWNQRETQYF
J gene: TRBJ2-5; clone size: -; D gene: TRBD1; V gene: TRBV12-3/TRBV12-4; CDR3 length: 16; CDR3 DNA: TGTGCCAGCAGCCATGAGGATCCAGGGGGCGGAGAGACCCAGTACTTC; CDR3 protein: CASSHEDPGGGETQYF
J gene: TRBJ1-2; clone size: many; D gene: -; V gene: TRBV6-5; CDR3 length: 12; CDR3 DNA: TGTGCCACCCTAGACCTTGCCGCAATGCACACCTTC; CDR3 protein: CATLDLAAMHTF
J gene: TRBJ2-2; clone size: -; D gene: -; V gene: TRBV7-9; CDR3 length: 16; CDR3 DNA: TGTGCCAGCGCCACTTGGACAATCCCGAACACTGGGGAGCTGTTTTTT; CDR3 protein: CASATWTIPNTGELFF
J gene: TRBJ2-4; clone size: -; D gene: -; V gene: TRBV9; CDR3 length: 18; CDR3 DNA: TGTGCCAGCAGCCTGCCGGATGGTCATGGGAGAGCCAAAAACATTCAGTACTTC; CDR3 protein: CASSLPDGHGRAKNIQYF
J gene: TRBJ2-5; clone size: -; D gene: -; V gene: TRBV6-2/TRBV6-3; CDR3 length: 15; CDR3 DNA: TGTGCCAGCAGAGGGCCCGAGACCCATCAAGAGACCCAGTACTTC; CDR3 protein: CASRGPETHQETQYF
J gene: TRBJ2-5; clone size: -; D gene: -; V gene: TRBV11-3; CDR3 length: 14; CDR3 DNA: TGTACCAGCAGCTTTTGGACTCAGGGAGAGACCCAGTACTTC; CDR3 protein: CTSSFWTQGETQYF
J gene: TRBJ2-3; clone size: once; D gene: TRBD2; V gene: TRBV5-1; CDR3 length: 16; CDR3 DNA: TGCGCCAGCAGCTTAGTAGGCGGGAGGAGGACAGATATGCAGTATTTT; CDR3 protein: CASSLVGGRRTDMQYF
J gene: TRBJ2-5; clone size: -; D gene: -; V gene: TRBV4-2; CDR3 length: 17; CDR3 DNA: TGTGCCAGCAGCCAAGATCTAGGACTCCAGATTCAAGAGGCCCAATACTTC; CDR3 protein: CASSQDLGLQIQEAQYF
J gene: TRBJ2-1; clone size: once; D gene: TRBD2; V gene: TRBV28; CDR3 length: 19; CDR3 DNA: TGTGCCAGCAGTATCCTCGGAACTAGCGGGAGGGGTCCCTACAATGAGCAGTTCTTC; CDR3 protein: CASSILGTSGRGPYNEQFF
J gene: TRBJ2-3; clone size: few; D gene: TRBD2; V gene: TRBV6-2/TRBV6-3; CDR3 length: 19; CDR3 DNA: TGTGCCAGCAGTTATCCCAAGGGACTAGCGGGAGAGAGGGCAGATACGCAGTATTTT; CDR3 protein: CASSYPKGLAGERADTQYF
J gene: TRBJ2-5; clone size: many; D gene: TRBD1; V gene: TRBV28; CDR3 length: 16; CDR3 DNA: TGTGCCAGCAGTTCCCAACACAGGGGCGCCCAAGAGACCCAGTACTTC; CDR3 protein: CASSSQHRGAQETQYF
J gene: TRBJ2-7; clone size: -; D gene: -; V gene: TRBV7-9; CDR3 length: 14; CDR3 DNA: TGTGTCAGCAGCTTAGGCGGGTCCCTTGAGGAGCAGTACTTC; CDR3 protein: CVSSLGGSLEEQYF
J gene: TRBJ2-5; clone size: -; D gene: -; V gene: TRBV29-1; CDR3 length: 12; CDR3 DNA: TGCAGCGTGCCACAGGGATGGACGACCCGGTACTTC; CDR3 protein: CSVPQGWTTRYF
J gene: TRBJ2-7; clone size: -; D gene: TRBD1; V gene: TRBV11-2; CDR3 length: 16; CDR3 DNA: TGTGCCAGCAGCTTCGTACAGGGGACCATACATAACGAGCACTACTTC; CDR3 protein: CASSFVQGTIHNEHYF
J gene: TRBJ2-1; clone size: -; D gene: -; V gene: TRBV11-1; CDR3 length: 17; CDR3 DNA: TGTGTCAGCAGCTTAACCTCCCCGGGACGGGGTAACGGTGAGCAGTTCTTC; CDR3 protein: CVSSLTSPGRGNGEQFF
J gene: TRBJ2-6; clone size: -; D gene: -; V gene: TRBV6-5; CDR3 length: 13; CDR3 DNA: TGTGCCACCCTTAACTCTGGGGCCAACGTCCTGACTTTC; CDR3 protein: CATLNSGANVLTF
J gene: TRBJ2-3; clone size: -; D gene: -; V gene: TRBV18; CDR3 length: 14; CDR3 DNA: TGTGCCAGCTCACCACCTAGCGTTACAGATACGCAGTATTTT; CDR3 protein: CASSPPSVTDTQYF
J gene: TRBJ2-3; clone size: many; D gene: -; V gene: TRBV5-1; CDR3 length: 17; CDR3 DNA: TGCGCCAGCAGCTTGGGGTCAAACACCCGGACGGGAGATACGCAGTATTTT; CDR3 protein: CASSLGSNTRTGDTQYF
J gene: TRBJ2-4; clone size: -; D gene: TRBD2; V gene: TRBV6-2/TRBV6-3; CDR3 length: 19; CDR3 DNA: TGTGGCAGCAGCGTTAACGCGGGACTAGCGGGTGTGGAGAAAAACATTCAGTACTTC; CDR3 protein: CGSSVNAGLAGVEKNIQYF
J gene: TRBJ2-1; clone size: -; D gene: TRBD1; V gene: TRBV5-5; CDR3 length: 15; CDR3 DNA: TGTGCTAGCAGCCCTGGACAGGATTCCTGCAATGAGCAGTTCTTC; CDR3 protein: CASSPGQDSCNEQFF
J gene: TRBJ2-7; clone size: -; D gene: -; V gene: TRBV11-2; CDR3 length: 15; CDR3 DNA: TGTGCCAGCGGCTTAGGGTTCAGACAGTTCTACGAACAGTACTTC; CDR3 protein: CASGLGFRQFYEQYF
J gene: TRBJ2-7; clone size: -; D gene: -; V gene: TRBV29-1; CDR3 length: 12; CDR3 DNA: TGCAGCGAGGGTTGGGGTAATCACGTGCAGTACTTC; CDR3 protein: CSEGWGNHVQYF
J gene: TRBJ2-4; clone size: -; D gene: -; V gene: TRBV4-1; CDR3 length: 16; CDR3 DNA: TGCGCCAGCAGCCGAAGTGTTGATGGGGCTAAAAACATTCGGTACTTC; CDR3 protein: CASSRSVDGAKNIRYF
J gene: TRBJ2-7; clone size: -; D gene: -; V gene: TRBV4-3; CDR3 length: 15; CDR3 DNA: TGCGCCAGCAGGCAAGATGGTAGTAAATCCTACGAGCAGTACTTC; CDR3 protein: CASRQDGSKSYEQYF